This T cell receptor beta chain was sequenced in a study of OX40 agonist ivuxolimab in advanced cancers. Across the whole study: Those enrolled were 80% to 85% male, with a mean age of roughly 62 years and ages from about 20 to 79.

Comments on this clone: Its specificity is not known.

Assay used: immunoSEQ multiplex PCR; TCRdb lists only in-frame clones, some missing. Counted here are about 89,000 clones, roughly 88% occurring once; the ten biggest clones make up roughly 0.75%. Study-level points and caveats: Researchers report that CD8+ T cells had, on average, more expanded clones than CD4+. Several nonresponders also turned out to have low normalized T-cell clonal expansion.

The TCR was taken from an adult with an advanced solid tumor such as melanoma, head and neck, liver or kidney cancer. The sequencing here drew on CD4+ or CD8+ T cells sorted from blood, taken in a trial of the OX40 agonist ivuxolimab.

This CDR3 is CASSLGSGRTINTDTQYF. DNA for the CDR3: TGTGCCAGCAGCTTAGGTAGCGGGAGGACTATTAACACAGATACGCAGTATTTT. The V and J genes are TRBV7-9 and TRBJ2-3, with TRBD2 identical over 10 bases. From germline, CDR1 is SEHNR and CDR2 FQNEAQ (reference sequence). This CDR3 is built from 18 residues. Trimming cost V 1 base and J 2 bases; bases outside gene matches: 9.